This T cell receptor (beta chain) appears in the sequencing data of a study of type 1 regulatory T cells. Looking at the study overall: T-allo10 is a Tr1-enriched, alloantigen-specific CD4 T cell product made in vitro.

Whole-study results and caveats: Tr1 cells had a more restricted TCR repertoire than non-Tr1 cells.

The CDR3 is 12 amino acids. V was pared by 4 bases and J by 4 bases, with 1 base of the junction left unmatched. This clonotype was found many times. Its antigen is undetermined. TCRdb fed the reads into MiXCR, producing one record per CDR3 protein. This table holds 63,000 or so distinct CDR3 sequences, approximately 47% found once. The chain is built from TRBV12-3 or TRBV12-4 and TRBJ2-7; 7 bases fit TRBD1. The sequenced sample was cultured non-Tr1 T cells, either the whole culture or a sorted T cell fraction (not recorded which). This receptor was obtained from a human donor in good health. The CDR3 DNA reads as TGTGCCAGCAGTTCGACAGGGTACGAGCAGTACTTC. It codes for CASSSTGYEQYF.